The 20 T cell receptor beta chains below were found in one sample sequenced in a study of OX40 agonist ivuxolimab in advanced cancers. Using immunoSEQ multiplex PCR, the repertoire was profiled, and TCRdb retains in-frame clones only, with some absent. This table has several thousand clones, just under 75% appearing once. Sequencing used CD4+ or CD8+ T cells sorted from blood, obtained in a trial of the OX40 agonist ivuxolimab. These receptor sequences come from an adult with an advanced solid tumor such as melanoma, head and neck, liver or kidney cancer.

CDR3 sequence (DNA): TGTGCCAGCAGCCCCACGACAGGGGGGAACACCGGGGAGCTGTTTTTT. The encoded protein is CASSPTTGGNTGELFF. The gene calls are TRBV7-2 and TRBJ2-2; 9 nucleotides align to TRBD1. Germline loops: CDR1 SGHTA, CDR2 FQGNSA. The CDR3 extends over 16 amino acids. The junction had 5 bases not matched to a gene; V was cut back by 5 bases and J by 1 base.

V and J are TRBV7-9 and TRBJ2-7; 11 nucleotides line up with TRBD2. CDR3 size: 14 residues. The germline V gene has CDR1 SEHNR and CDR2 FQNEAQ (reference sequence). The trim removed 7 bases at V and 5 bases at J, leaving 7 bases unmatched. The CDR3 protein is CASTIAGGPDEQYF. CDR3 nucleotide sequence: TGTGCCAGCACCATAGCGGGAGGGCCGGACGAGCAGTACTTC.

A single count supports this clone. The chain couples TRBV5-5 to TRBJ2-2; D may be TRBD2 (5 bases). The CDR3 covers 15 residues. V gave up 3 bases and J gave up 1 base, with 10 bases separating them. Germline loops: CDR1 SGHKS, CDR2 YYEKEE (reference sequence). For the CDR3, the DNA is TGTGCCAGCAGCTACCCAGCGGTGAACACCGGGGAGCTGTTTTTT. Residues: CASSYPAVNTGELFF.

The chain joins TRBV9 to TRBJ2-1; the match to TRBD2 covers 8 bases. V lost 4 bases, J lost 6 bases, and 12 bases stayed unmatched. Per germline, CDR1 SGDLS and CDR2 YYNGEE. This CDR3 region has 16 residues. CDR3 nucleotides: TGTGCCAGCAGCATTAGCGGGAAGCCTGACCCCAATGAGCAGTTCTTC. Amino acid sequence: CASSISGKPDPNEQFF.

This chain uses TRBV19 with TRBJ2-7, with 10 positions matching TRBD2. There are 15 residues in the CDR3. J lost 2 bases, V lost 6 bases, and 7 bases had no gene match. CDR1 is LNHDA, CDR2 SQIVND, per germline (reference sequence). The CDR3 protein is CASRIIAGGTYEQYF. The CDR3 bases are TGTGCCAGTAGGATTATAGCGGGAGGCACCTACGAGCAGTACTTC.

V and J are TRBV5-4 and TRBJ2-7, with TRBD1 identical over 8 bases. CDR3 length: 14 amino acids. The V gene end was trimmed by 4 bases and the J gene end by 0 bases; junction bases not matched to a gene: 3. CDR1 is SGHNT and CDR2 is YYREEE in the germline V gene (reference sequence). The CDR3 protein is CASSPGTGSYEQYF. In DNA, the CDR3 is TGTGCCAGCAGCCCGGGGACAGGCTCCTACGAGCAGTACTTC.

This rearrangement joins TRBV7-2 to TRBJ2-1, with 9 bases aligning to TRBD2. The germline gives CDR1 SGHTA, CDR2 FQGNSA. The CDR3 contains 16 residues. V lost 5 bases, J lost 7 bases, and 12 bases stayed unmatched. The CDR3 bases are TGTGCCAGCAGCACCATGGGCGGGGGGGCCGGTAATGAGCAGTTCTTC. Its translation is CASSTMGGGAGNEQFF.

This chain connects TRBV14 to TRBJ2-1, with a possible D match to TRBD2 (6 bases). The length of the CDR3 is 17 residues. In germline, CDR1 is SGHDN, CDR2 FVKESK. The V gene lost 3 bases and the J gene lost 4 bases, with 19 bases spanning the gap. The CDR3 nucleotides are TGTGCCAGCAGCCAGGGTATCAGAAGCGGGCTATACAATGAGCAGTTCTTC. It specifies CASSQGIRSGLYNEQFF.

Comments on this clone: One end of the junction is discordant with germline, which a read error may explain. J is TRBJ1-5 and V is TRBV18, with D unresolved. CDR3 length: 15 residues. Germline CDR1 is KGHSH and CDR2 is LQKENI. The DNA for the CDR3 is TGTGCCGGCTCACCTCCGGGAGGGTCCCATCAGCCCCAGCATTTT. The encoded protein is CAGSPPGGSHQPQHF.

Here the CDR3 reads CSARDGYEQYF. The CDR3 DNA follows: TGCAGTGCTAGGGACGGATACGAGCAGTACTTC. The chain combines TRBV20-1 with TRBJ2-7; the D is unclear. V dropped 3 bases and J dropped 4 bases, with 7 bases sitting between them. The CDR3 runs to 11 residues. Looked up from germline, CDR1 is DFQATT and CDR2 is SNEGSKA (reference sequence).

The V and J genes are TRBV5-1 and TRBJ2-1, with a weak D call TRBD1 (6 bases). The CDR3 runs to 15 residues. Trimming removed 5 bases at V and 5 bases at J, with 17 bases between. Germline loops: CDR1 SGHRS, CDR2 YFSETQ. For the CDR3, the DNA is TGCGCCAGCAGGTATACCCAGGGGCGCGACAATGAGCAGTTCTTC. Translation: CASRYTQGRDNEQFF.

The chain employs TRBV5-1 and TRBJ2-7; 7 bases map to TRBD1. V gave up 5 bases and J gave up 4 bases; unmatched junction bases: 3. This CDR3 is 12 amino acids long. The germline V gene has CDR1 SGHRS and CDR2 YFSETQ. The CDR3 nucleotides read TGCGCCAGCAGGGAACAGGGGTACGAGCAGTACTTC. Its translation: CASREQGYEQYF.

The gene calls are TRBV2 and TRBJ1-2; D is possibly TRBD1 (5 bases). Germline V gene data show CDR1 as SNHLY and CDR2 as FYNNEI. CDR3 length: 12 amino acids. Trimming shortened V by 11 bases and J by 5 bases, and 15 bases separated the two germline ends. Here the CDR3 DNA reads TGTGCCTCACCGGGGGTTAGATATGGCTACACCTTC. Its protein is CASPGVRYGYTF.

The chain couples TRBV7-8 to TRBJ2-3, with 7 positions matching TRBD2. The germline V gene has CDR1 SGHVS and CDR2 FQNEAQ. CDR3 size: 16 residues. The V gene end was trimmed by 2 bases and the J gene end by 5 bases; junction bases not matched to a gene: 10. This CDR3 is CASSLPAGVVRDTQYF. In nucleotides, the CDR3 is TGTGCCAGCAGCTTACCTGCGGGAGTCGTTCGAGATACGCAGTATTTT. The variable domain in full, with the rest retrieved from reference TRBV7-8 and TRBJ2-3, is GAGVSQSPRYKVAKRGQDVALRCDPISGHVSLFWYQQALGQGPEFLTYFQNEAQLDKSGLPSDRFFAERPEGSVSTLKIQRTQQEDSAVYLCASSLPAGVVRDTQYFGPGTRLTVL.

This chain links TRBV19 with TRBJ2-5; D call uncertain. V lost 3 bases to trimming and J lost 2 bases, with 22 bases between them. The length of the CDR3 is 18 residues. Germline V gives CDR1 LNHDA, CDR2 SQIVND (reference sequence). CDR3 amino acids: CASSIYSFGQLEQETQYF. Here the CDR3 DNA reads TGTGCCAGTAGTATCTACTCTTTTGGGCAGTTAGAACAAGAGACCCAGTACTTC. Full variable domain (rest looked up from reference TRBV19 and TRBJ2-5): DGGITQSPKYLFRKEGQNVTLSCEQNLNHDAMYWYRQDPGQGLRLIYYSQIVNDFQKGDIAEGYSVSREKKESFPLTVTSAQKNPTAFYLCASSIYSFGQLEQETQYFGPGTRLLVL.

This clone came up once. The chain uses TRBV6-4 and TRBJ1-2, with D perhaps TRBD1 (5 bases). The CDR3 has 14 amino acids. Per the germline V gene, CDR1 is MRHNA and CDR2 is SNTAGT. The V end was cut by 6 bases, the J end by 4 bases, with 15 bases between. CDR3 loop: CASREEDTAYGYTF. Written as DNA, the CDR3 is TGTGCCAGCAGGGAAGAGGACACGGCCTATGGCTACACCTTC.

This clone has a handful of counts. The CDR3 spells CASIGGETQYF. The CDR3 DNA is TGTGCCAGCATTGGGGGTGAGACCCAGTACTTC. The chain joins TRBV2 to TRBJ2-5; D might be TRBD1 or TRBD2, each matching 5 bases. The CDR3 length is 11 residues. Between the trimmed V and J ends, which lost 7 bases and 5 bases, there was a span of 8 bases. Per the germline V gene, CDR1 is SNHLY and CDR2 is FYNNEI.

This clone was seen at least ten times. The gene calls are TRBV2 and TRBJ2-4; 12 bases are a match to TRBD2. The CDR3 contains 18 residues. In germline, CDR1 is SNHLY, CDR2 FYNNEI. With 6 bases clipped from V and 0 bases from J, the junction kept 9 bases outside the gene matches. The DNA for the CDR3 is TGTGCCAGCAGGCAGACTAGCGGGGGCTCCCTAGCCAAAAACATTCAGTACTTC. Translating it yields CASRQTSGGSLAKNIQYF.

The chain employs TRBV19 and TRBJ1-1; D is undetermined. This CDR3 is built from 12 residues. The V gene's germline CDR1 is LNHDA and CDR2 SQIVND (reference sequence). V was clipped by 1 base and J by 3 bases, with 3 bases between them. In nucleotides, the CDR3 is TGTGCCAGTAGTATAGCGGACACTGAAGCTTTCTTT. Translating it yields CASSIADTEAFF. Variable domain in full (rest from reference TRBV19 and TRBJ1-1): DGGITQSPKYLFRKEGQNVTLSCEQNLNHDAMYWYRQDPGQGLRLIYYSQIVNDFQKGDIAEGYSVSREKKESFPLTVTSAQKNPTAFYLCASSIADTEAFFGQGTRLTVV.

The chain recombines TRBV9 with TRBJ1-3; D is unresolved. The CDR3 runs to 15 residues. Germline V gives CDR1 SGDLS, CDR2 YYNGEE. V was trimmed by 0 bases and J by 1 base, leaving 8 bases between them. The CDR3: CASSVGTESGNTIYF. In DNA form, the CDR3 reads TGTGCCAGCAGCGTAGGGACCGAATCTGGAAACACCATATATTTT.